Presented here are 7 T cell receptor beta chains from one specimen sequenced in a study of OX40 agonist ivuxolimab in advanced cancers. Profiling relied on immunoSEQ multiplex PCR, and the TCRdb table lists in-frame clones only, not all of them. The data show tens of thousands of clones, 80% to 90% seen once. Here the sequenced sample was CD4+ or CD8+ T cells sorted from blood, taken in a trial of the OX40 agonist ivuxolimab. These TCRs come from an adult with an advanced solid tumor such as melanoma, head and neck, liver or kidney cancer.

V and J are TRBV6-5 and TRBJ2-1; a possible D gene is TRBD2 (5 bases). Trimming pared 0 bases from V and 4 bases from J, leaving 7 bases between. Germline lookup yields CDR1 MNHEY and CDR2 SVGAGI. The CDR3 consists of 14 residues. The CDR3 protein is CASSYSDSYNEQFF. The CDR3 DNA follows: TGTGCCAGCAGTTACTCGGACTCATACAATGAGCAGTTCTTC.

V and J are TRBV7-3 and TRBJ2-4; unclear D gene. CDR1 and CDR2 from the germline V gene are SGHTA and FQGTGA. The CDR3 consists of 13 residues. V was clipped by 5 bases and J by 4 bases, with 9 bases between them. CDR3 sequence (DNA): TGTGCCAGCAGCATAAGTCCAAAAAACATTCAGTACTTC. Translated, it gives CASSISPKNIQYF. The full variable domain, its missing parts supplied by reference TRBV7-3 and TRBJ2-4, is GAGVSQTPSNKVTEKGKYVELRCDPISGHTALYWYRQSLGQGPEFLIYFQGTGAADDSGLPNDRFFAVRPEGSVSTLKIQRTERGDSAVYLCASSISPKNIQYFGAGTRLSVL.

The chain has TRBV27 and TRBJ1-2, with a possible D match to TRBD1 (6 bases). The CDR3 has 15 amino acids. Trimming stripped 4 bases from V and 0 bases from J, with 12 bases between. Germline CDR1 and CDR2: MNHEY and SMNVEV (reference sequence). This chain's CDR3 is CASSSPGASNYGYTF. The CDR3, as DNA: TGTGCCAGCAGTTCGCCGGGGGCCTCTAACTATGGCTACACCTTC.

A note on this clone: This same CDR3 is encoded by further DNA sequences in the sample. The chain uses TRBV10-1 and TRBJ1-1; D unresolved. The CDR3 extends over 13 amino acids. Trimming shortened V by 2 bases and J by 4 bases, and 8 bases separated the two germline ends. CDR1 is WNHNN and CDR2 is SYGVQD in the germline V gene (reference sequence). CDR3 nucleotide sequence: TGCGCCAGCAGTGAGGGCCGGGGCACTGAAGCTTTCTTT. The encoded protein is CASSEGRGTEAFF.

The chain has TRBV10-3 and TRBJ2-7; 8 bases agree with TRBD2. This CDR3 spans 13 amino acids. The germline V gene has CDR1 ENHRY and CDR2 SYGVKD. V lost 6 bases to trimming and J lost 7 bases; unmatched junction nucleotides: 8. CDR3 sequence reads: CAIRQLLAGEQYF. CDR3 in DNA: TGTGCCATCAGGCAACTCTTAGCGGGAGAGCAGTACTTC.

The chain links TRBV29-1 to TRBJ2-5; 10 positions agree with TRBD2. The CDR3 sequence is 18 residues long. CDR1 is SQVTM, CDR2 ANQGSEA, per germline. Germline trimming cut 2 bases from V and 3 bases from J; bases unmatched to any gene: 15. CDR3 sequence reads: CSVETGGIPSGSEETQYF. CDR3 coding DNA: TGCAGCGTTGAAACAGGGGGTATTCCTAGCGGGAGTGAAGAGACCCAGTACTTC. Using reference TRBV29-1 and TRBJ2-5 for the parts outside the CDR3, the full variable domain is SAVISQKPSRDICQRGTSLTIQCQVDSQVTMMFWYRQQPGQSLTLIATANQGSEATYESGFVIDKFPISRPNLTFSTLTVSNMSPEDSSIYLCSVETGGIPSGSEETQYFGPGTRLLVL.

This clone was seen a single time. J is TRBJ2-3 and V is TRBV6-1, with TRBD2 matching 8 bases. The CDR3 loop spans 17 amino acids. Germline trimming cut 3 bases from V and 4 bases from J; bases unmatched to any gene: 12. Looked up from germline, CDR1 is MNHNS and CDR2 is SASEGT. CDR3 nucleotides: TGTGCCAGCAGTGAGTTTGGGGCGGGACTAGTCTCAGATACGCAGTATTTT. The encoded protein is CASSEFGAGLVSDTQYF.